A selection of T cell receptor beta chains follows, all from one sample in a study of cytomegalovirus exposure and HLA in healthy donors. TCRdb's copy holds only in-frame clones and misses some; the assay was immunoSEQ multiplex PCR. The sample lists 95,000 to 150,000 clones, approximately 80% occurring once. Sequencing was carried out using PBMCs. These receptors were obtained from a man in his forties in good health and CMV-seronegative. Each CDR3 is given with its conserved first and last residue.

TRBJ1-2 TRBV2 CASRGGWGYGYTF
TRBJ2-7 TRBV29-1 CSVGGTSGPYEQYF
TRBJ2-7 TRBV28 CASSQGQVGNEQYF
TRBJ1-1 TRBV28 CASSPGQGDTEAFF
TRBJ2-1 TRBV27 CASSPGDRVSEQFF
TRBJ1-2 TRBV27 CASSLSGTGLGYTF
TRBJ2-1 TRBV11-2 CASSERPGLAGYNEQFF
TRBJ2-4 TRBV5-4 CASSSRESVQYF
TRBJ2-1 TRBV29-1 CSVEGLAASSYNEQFF
TRBJ1-3 TRBV28 CASRKQGGNTIYF
TRBJ2-2 TRBV27 CASSLNRGNTGELFF
TRBJ2-7 TRBV9 CASSVATGAYEQYF
TRBJ1-4 TRBV29-1 CSVPGASTNEKLFF
TRBJ2-1 TRBV30 CAWSDYVAGGYNEQFF
TRBJ2-2 TRBV11-3 CASSQGGGGSPELFF
TRBJ2-3 TRBV29-1 CSVARGTSADTQYF
TRBJ1-1 TRBV7-9 CASSPLGGSSEAFF
TRBJ2-7 TRBV9 CASSALGGASYEQYF
TRBJ2-7 TRBV5-4 CASSLAPSGSPNEQYF
TRBJ2-5 TRBV10-1 CASSQEGTQYF
TRBJ1-1 TRBV30 CAWSAQTEAFF
NA TRBV7-2 CASTRGLAENEQYF
TRBJ1-1 TRBV30 CAWSVGRVPTSATEAFF
TRBJ2-5 TRBV19 CASSIKDEETQYF
TRBJ2-3 TRBV23-1 CARGQGFTDTQYF
TRBJ1-5 TRBV2 CASSTDNNQPQHF
TRBJ2-1 TRBV6-5 CASSYSSAYPHNEQFF
TRBJ1-1 TRBV27 CASSSGGSITQAFF
TRBJ2-5 TRBV7-2 CASSVDREETQYF
TRBJ2-3 TRBV4-1 CASSQEETGGTDTQYF
TRBJ2-7 TRBV7-9 CASSLGAGPLSYEQYF
TRBJ1-4 TRBV19 CASNRFNEKLFF
TRBJ2-5 TRBV10-1 CASAAGGPWKTQYF
TRBJ1-6 TRBV4-1 CASSQSQGSSYNSPLHF
TRBJ2-3 TRBV13 CASSPYRRTSGRTRTDTQYF
TRBJ2-7 TRBV9 CASSVGQGSAYEQYF
TRBJ2-3 TRBV5-4 CASSHTSRTDTQYF
TRBJ1-2 TRBV30 CAWSVQLNNYGYTF
TRBJ2-2 TRBV5-4 CASRTGLAGGTGELFF
TRBJ1-4 TRBV28 CASSPGGGTNEKLFF